Following are 2 T cell receptor beta chains from one sample sequenced in a study of neurological immune-mediated disorders. TCRdb reprocessed the 5' RACE reads with MiXCR, giving one entry per CDR3 protein. The sample has about 52,000 distinct CDR3 sequences; about 4.1% are singletons. The sample comprised PBMCs. All receptors come from a man between 60 and 75 years old with multiple sclerosis.

In its sample, this clonotype was seen a few times. This chain links TRBV5-1 with TRBJ2-7; tentative D call: TRBD2 (5 bases). The CDR3 is 12 amino acids. V was pared by 6 bases and J by 7 bases, with 14 bases between. The V gene's germline CDR1 is SGHRS and CDR2 YFSETQ. CDR3 protein: CASTENWREQYF. The CDR3 DNA sequence: TGCGCCAGCACCGAGAATTGGAGGGAGCAGTACTTC. Looking up the rest from reference TRBV5-1 and TRBJ2-7 gives the full variable domain: KAGVTQTPRYLIKTRGQQVTLSCSPISGHRSVSWYQQTPGQGLQFLFEYFSETQRNKGNFPGRFSGRQFSNSRSEMNVSTLELGDSALYLCASTENWREQYFGPGTRLTVT.

This clonotype was picked up many times. This rearrangement joins TRBV28 to TRBJ1-6; D not resolved. CDR1 and CDR2 from the germline V gene are MDHEN and SYDVKM. The CDR3 extends over 12 amino acids. V was trimmed by 7 bases and J by 6 bases, leaving 7 bases between them. The CDR3 reads CASKAVNSPLHF. As DNA, the CDR3 is TGTGCCAGCAAGGCAGTTAATTCACCCCTCCACTTT.